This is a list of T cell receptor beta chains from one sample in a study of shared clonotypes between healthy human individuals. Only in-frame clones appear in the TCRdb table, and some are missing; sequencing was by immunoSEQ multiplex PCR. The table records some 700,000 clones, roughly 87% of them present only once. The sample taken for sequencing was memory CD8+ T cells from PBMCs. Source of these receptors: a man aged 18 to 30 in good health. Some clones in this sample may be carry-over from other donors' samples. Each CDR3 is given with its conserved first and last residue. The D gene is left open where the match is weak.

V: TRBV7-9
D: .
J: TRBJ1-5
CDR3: CASSSSGTSYSNQPQHF

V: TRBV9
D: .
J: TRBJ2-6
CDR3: CASSVGHRSGANVLTF

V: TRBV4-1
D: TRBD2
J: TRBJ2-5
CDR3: CASSPGRGQETQYF

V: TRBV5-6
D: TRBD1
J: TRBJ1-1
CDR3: CASSPQGATEAFF

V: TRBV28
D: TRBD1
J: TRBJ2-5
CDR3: CASSPDRGRSRETQYF

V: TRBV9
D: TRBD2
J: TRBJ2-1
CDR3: CASSGSFGRLAGGPNEQFF

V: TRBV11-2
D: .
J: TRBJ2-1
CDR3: CASSWSRVDEQFF

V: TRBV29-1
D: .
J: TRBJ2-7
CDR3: CSVEDRGSVGISYEQYF

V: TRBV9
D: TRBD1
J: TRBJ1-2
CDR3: CASSGRDRGGYTF

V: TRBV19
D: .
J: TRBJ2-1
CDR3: CASSEGGPAGEEQFF

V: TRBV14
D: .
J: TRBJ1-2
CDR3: CASSQSRLYSYGYTF

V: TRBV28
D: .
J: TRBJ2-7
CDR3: CASSRNGRVSYEQYF

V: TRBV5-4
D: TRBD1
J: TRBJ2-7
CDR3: CASSYLGQGSYEQYF

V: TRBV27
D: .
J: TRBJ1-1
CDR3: CASSPSGMTEAFF

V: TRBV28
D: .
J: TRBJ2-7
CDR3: CASRTTGSSEQYF

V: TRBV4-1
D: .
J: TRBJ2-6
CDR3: CASSLLWSGANVLTF

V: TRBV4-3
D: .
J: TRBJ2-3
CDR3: CASSQDASSADTQYF

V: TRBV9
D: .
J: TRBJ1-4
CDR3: CASSAGDLYEKLFF

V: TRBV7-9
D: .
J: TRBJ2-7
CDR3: CASSLEGFPGRYEQYF

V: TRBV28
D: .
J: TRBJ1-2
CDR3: CASSYPTGRGYGYTF

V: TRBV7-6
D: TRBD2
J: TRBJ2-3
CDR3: CASSLLAASTDTQYF

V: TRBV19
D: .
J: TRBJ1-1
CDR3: CASLGAIIKAFF

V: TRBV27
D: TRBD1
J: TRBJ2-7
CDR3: CASSLSTPGQGFSYEQYF

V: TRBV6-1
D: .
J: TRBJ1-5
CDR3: CASSEAFYRTDSNQPQHF

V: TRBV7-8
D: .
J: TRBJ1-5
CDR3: CASSFSVWSSNQPQHF

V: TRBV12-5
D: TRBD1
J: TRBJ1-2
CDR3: CASGLDRGQLGYTF